The rows below give T cell receptor beta chains drawn from one sample of a study of shared T cell receptors in the human thymus. The data were produced by immunoSEQ multiplex PCR, yet TCRdb's version contains in-frame clones alone and is incomplete. The data contain 600,000 or so clones, about 90% of them singletons. The data were also submitted as part of a second study, on human thymus T cells.

Sequencing was performed on thymocytes. The source of these receptors is a boy in the first two years of life with a congenital heart defect. Each CDR3 is given with its conserved first and last residue. Fields, in order: J gene, V gene, D gene, CDR3 protein. D genes are given only for firm matches.

TRBJ2-7 | TRBV6-5 | TRBD2 | CASSILAGGRYEQYF
TRBJ1-2 | TRBV28 | TRBD1 | CASSTINRRTGRYGYTF
TRBJ1-1 | TRBV2 | . | CASSEGTLGLNTEAFF
TRBJ1-6 | TRBV6-1 | . | CASWEDRLSYNSPLHF
TRBJ1-2 | TRBV10-3 | TRBD1 | CAISAQQGKYGYTF
TRBJ2-2 | TRBV28 | . | CASSFPAGELFF
TRBJ2-2 | TRBV28 | . | CASSSHSRELFF
TRBJ2-1 | TRBV6-5 | . | CASSYEPAGNNEQFF
TRBJ2-7 | TRBV28 | TRBD2 | CASSPPGREGYEQYF
TRBJ2-1 | TRBV20-1 | . | CSARDSNEQFF
TRBJ2-7 | TRBV9 | TRBD1 | CASSPLTGDEQYF
TRBJ1-1 | TRBV29-1 | . | CSVARSSSEAFF
TRBJ1-2 | TRBV28 | . | CASSSAGIRAGDTF
TRBJ2-2 | TRBV7-3 | . | CASSLTWPPGAGELFF
TRBJ2-7 | TRBV6-5 | . | CASSSAREIRTYEQYF
TRBJ1-5 | TRBV19 | TRBD1 | CASSMEGAQPQHF
TRBJ1-1 | TRBV5-5 | . | CASSFLGIDEAFF
TRBJ2-1 | TRBV29-1 | TRBD2 | CSVDGVGGRGYNEQFF
TRBJ1-5 | TRBV5-1 | TRBD1 | CASSLEELGQGYQPQHF
TRBJ1-1 | TRBV5-1 | TRBD1 | CASSLAGTGVAFF
TRBJ1-2 | TRBV28 | TRBD1 | CASSLSSRGPRGYTF
TRBJ2-4 | TRBV19 | . | CASSIGGIIPAKNIQYF
TRBJ1-2 | TRBV11-2 | . | CASSPSFENYGYTF
TRBJ2-5 | TRBV4-3 | . | CASSQGRDTQETQYF
TRBJ1-1 | TRBV19 | . | CASSMLRDTEAFF
TRBJ2-5 | TRBV25-1 | . | CASSRSGRRGETQYF
TRBJ1-5 | TRBV6-5 | . | CASSSLTGRGQPQHF
TRBJ2-7 | TRBV28 | . | CASSRRVSYEQYF
TRBJ2-7 | TRBV2 | . | CASRMTDYEQYF
TRBJ1-5 | TRBV4-1 | TRBD1 | CASSHPDRVVRQPQHF
TRBJ1-2 | TRBV27 | TRBD1 | CASSPINGLRTGGGYTF
TRBJ1-5 | TRBV28 | TRBD1 | CASNPGQYYSNQPQHF
TRBJ1-5 | TRBV12-5 | . | CASASHAVMLGGSQPQHF
TRBJ1-4 | TRBV9 | TRBD1 | CASSVGRGVLANEKLFF
TRBJ1-5 | TRBV27 | TRBD1 | CASSQDRLNQPQHF
TRBJ2-7 | TRBV6-5 | . | CASSRWRSYEQYF
TRBJ2-4 | TRBV4-3 | . | CASSQDRGRAKNIQYF